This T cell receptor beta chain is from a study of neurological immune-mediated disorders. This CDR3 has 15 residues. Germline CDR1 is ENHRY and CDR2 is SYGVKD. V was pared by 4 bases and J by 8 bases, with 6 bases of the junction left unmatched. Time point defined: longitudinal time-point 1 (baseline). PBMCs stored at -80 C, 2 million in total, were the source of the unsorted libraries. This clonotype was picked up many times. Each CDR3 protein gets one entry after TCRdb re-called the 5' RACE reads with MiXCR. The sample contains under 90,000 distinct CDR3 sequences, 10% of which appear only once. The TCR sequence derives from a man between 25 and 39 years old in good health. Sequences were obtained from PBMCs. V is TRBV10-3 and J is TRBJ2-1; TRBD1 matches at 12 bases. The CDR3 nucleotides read TGTGCCATCAGTGGTCCGGGACAGGGGGCGGATGAGCAGTTCTTC. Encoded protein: CAISGPGQGADEQFF.